Each of the 3 T cell receptor beta chains below was sequenced from the same sample in a study of T cell repertoires in cytomegalovirus infection (dated by TCRdb to between 2018 and 2021). This specimen's treatment or condition label, per the study, means: in vitro stimulation with specific CMV peptide epitopes to enrich CMV-specific T cells. These receptors' targets are unknown. The reads were generated on an Illumina HiSeq 1500. TCRdb reprocessed the public reads (quality trimming at Q25 with fastp, clone calling with MiXCR) and kept in-frame beta chains. Rows merge per CDR3 protein into single entries with the most common DNA and genes. For this sample the table gives some 350,000 distinct CDR3 sequences, of which roughly 34% were detected only once. Jointly, the top ten make up about 14% of the sample. The input for sequencing was cultured PBMCs, taken from culture after CMV antigen stimulation. Receptor source: a human donor in good health (CMV status not recorded). Some clones in this sample may be carry-over from other donors' samples.

A few counts support this clonotype. This chain links TRBV12-3 or TRBV12-4 with TRBJ1-2; D not resolved. The CDR3 is 13 amino acids. Trimming removed 2 bases from V and 5 bases from J, with 9 bases in between. This CDR3 reads CASSLTAAYGYTF. In nucleotides, the CDR3 is TGTGCCAGCAGTTTAACCGCAGCGTATGGCTACACCTTC.

The gene calls are TRBV25-1 and TRBJ2-1, with TRBD2 matching over 9 bases. The J segment lost 0 bases and the V segment lost 5 bases, leaving 2 bases of the junction unmatched. The CDR3 extends over 15 amino acids. Germline V lookup: CDR1 MGHDK, CDR2 SYGVNS. The CDR3 nucleotides read TGTGCCAGCAGTTATAGCGGGAGCTCCTACAATGAGCAGTTCTTC. This translates into CASSYSGSSYNEQFF.

This clonotype was recorded many times. The V and J genes are TRBV14 and TRBJ1-1; maybe TRBD1 (6 bases). With 2 bases removed from V and 1 base from J, the gap between germline ends came to 11 bases. The germline CDR1 and CDR2 sequences are SGHDN and FVKESK. The CDR3 covers 15 residues. The CDR3 sequence: CASSQRTGRNTEAFF. CDR3 coding DNA: TGTGCCAGCAGCCAAAGAACAGGGAGGAACACTGAAGCTTTCTTT.